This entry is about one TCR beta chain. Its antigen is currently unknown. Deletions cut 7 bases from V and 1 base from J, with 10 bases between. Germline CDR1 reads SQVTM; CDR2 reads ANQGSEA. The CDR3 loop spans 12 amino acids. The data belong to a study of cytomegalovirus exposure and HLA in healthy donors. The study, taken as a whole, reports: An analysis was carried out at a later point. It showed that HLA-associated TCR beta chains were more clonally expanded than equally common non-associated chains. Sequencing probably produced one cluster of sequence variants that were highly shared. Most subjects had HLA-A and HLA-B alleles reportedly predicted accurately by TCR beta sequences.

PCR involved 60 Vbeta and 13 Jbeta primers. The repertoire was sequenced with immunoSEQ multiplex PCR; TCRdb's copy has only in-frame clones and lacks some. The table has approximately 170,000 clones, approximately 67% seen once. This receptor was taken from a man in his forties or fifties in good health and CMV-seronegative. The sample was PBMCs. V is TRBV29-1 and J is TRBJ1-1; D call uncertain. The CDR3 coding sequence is TGCAGCGCTCTAACTGGGAACACTGAAGCTTTCTTT. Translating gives CSALTGNTEAFF. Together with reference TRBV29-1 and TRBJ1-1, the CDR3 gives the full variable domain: SAVISQKPSRDICQRGTSLTIQCQVDSQVTMMFWYRQQPGQSLTLIATANQGSEATYESGFVIDKFPISRPNLTFSTLTVSNMSPEDSSIYLCSALTGNTEAFFGQGTRLTVV.